This section outlines one T cell receptor beta chain sequence together with its context. These data are taken from a study of patients and donors after allogeneic stem cell transplantation. TCRdb redid the calling of the RT-PCR reads with MiXCR, one entry per CDR3 protein. The sample shows 150,000 to 200,000 distinct CDR3 sequences, 24% of them seen only once. This CDR3 comprises 14 residues. Trimming shortened V by 6 bases and J by 0 bases, and 11 bases separated the two germline ends. Germline V CDR1 and CDR2: MNHEY, SVGAGI. The chain links TRBV6-5 to TRBJ1-1; D is unresolved. This sequence was found in a human donor who was either an allogeneic HSCT recipient or a stem cell or donor lymphocyte infusion donor (not recorded which). It is not recorded whose cells these are; they may come from a transplant donor. The specimen was blood, either unsorted or a sorted T cell fraction (not recorded which). CDR3 sequence: CASRLDGLNTEAFF. In DNA form, the CDR3 reads TGTGCCAGCAGATTGGACGGCCTGAACACTGAAGCTTTCTTT.